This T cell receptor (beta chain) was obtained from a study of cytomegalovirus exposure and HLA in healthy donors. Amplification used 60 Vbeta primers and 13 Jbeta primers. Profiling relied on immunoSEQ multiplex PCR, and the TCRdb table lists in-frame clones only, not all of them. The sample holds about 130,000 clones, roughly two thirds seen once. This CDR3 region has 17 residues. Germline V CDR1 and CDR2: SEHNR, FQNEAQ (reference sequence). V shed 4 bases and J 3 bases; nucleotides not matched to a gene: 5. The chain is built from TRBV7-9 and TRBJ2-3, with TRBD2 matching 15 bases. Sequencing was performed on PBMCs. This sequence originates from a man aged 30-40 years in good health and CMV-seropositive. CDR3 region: CASSSGGLAGGTDTQYF. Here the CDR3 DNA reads TGTGCCAGCAGCTCCGGGGGACTAGCGGGAGGTACAGATACGCAGTATTTT.